The 29 T cell receptor beta chains below come from one sample, sequenced in a study of CD8 T cells in Susac syndrome. RNA, at about 0.45 to 1 ug, was reverse transcribed with random hexamers. Each CDR3 protein gets one entry after TCRdb re-called the immunoSEQ multiplex PCR reads with MiXCR. The table lists about 150,000 distinct CDR3 sequences, around 95% of them singletons, with 0.2% to 0.25% in the top ten. Sequencing was performed on CD8+ T cells from PBMCs. The receptors were sampled from a human donor with multiple sclerosis.

The chain combines TRBV19 with TRBJ1-6, with 7 bases fitting TRBD1. Per the germline V gene, CDR1 is LNHDA and CDR2 is SQIVND (reference sequence). This CDR3 region has 14 residues. J lost 6 bases, V lost 7 bases, and 6 bases had no gene match. The CDR3 nucleotides read TGTGCCAGTAAGGGGGCTTCGCCTAATTCACCCCTCCACTTT. Protein: CASKGASPNSPLHF.

This clonotype was counted once. The chain recombines TRBV7-9 with TRBJ2-7, with unresolved D. Germline V gene data show CDR1 as SEHNR and CDR2 as FQNEAQ (reference sequence). The CDR3 totals 13 residues. V was clipped by 1 base and J by 2 bases, with 6 bases between them. The CDR3 region is CASSLVGTYEQYF. The CDR3 bases are TGTGCCAGCAGCTTAGTTGGGACCTACGAGCAGTACTTC.

The V and J genes are TRBV2 and TRBJ2-1, with D uncertain. The CDR3 runs 12 residues. The germline V and J ends were trimmed by 6 bases and 4 bases, with 7 bases remaining between them. The V gene's germline CDR1 is SNHLY and CDR2 FYNNEI. The CDR3 loop reads CASRLKYNEQFF. The CDR3 nucleotides read TGTGCCAGCAGGCTAAAATACAATGAGCAGTTCTTC.

The genes are TRBV20-1 and TRBJ2-7; D ambiguous. The CDR3 spans 12 residues. The germline gives CDR1 DFQATT, CDR2 SNEGSKA (reference sequence). V dropped 6 bases and J dropped 2 bases, with 11 bases sitting between them. The CDR3 region is CSAPTRTYEQYF. The DNA of the CDR3 is TGCAGTGCGCCGACACGTACCTACGAGCAGTACTTC.

The genes are TRBV7-9 and TRBJ2-4; D ambiguous. The CDR3 is 13 residues long. Germline V gene lookup returns CDR1 SEHNR and CDR2 FQNEAQ (reference sequence). Trimming cost V 10 bases and J 4 bases, with 14 bases left between them. The CDR3 nucleotides read TGTGCCACCCTCAAGATACCGAAAAACATTCAGTACTTC. It specifies CATLKIPKNIQYF.

The V gene is TRBV9, the J gene TRBJ2-3, with D hard to call. This CDR3 is built from 13 residues. Germline V gene sequence: CDR1 SGDLS, CDR2 YYNGEE. V was cut by 3 bases and J by 0 bases, with 5 bases left in between. This CDR3 is CASSALSTDTQYF. The CDR3 DNA follows: TGTGCCAGCAGCGCCCTAAGCACAGATACGCAGTATTTT.

The chain combines TRBV27 with TRBJ1-2; D uncertain. CDR1 is MNHEY, CDR2 SMNVEV, per germline (reference sequence). Deletions cut 6 bases from V and 7 bases from J, with 12 bases between. The CDR3 runs 12 residues. The CDR3, as DNA: TGTGCCAGCAGCCCCACGGGCCGTGGCTACACCTTC. This sequence encodes CASSPTGRGYTF.

V usage is TRBV7-2 and J usage is TRBJ2-7; TRBD1 matches at 12 bases. Germline trimming cut 5 bases from V and 9 bases from J; bases unmatched to any gene: 11. Germline lookup yields CDR1 SGHTA and CDR2 FQGNSA. This CDR3 is 15 amino acids long. The chain's CDR3 is CASSLPGQGALGQYF. CDR3 in DNA: TGTGCCAGCAGCCTACCGGGACAGGGGGCTCTCGGGCAGTACTTC.

J is TRBJ2-7 and V is TRBV12-3 or TRBV12-4; D remains unclear. This CDR3 comprises 11 residues. Trimming took off 8 bases at V and 6 bases at J, with 11 bases between the two ends. CDR3 sequence reads: CASRSGPEQYF. The DNA of the CDR3 is TGTGCCAGCCGCTCCGGCCCCGAGCAGTACTTC.

The chain uses TRBV2 and TRBJ1-5, with D unclear. V was pared by 4 bases and J by 4 bases, with 11 bases between. Per germline, CDR1 SNHLY and CDR2 FYNNEI. CDR3 size: 14 residues. The CDR3 coding sequence is TGTGCCAGCAGTGGAAGTTTGGGGAATCAGCCCCAGCATTTT. This gives the protein CASSGSLGNQPQHF.

The gene calls are TRBV7-9 and TRBJ1-6; weak D call: TRBD1 (6 bases). The germline V gene encodes CDR1 SEHNR and CDR2 FQNEAQ (reference sequence). V lost 7 bases and J 7 bases, leaving 11 bases between the germline ends. CDR3 length: 13 amino acids. The CDR3 spells CASTEGGNSPLHF. For the CDR3, the DNA is TGTGCCAGCACCGAAGGGGGGAATTCACCCCTCCACTTT.

The gene calls are TRBV4-3 and TRBJ2-1; the D is unclear. Germline V gene sequence: CDR1 LGHNA, CDR2 YSLEER. Trimming shortened V by 0 bases and J by 12 bases, and 9 bases separated the two germline ends. The CDR3 runs 12 residues. The CDR3 reads CASSQDREPQFF. The CDR3 nucleotides are TGCGCCAGCAGCCAAGATAGAGAACCGCAGTTCTTC.

This sequence joins TRBV7-9 and TRBJ2-4; 7 bases are shared with TRBD1. The CDR3 consists of 14 residues. Trimming removed 5 bases from V and 4 bases from J; junction bases left unmatched: 5. Germline V CDR1 and CDR2: SEHNR, FQNEAQ (reference sequence). The CDR3 DNA sequence: TGTGCCAGCAGCCCGCCGACAGGGAAAAACATTCAGTACTTC. This codes for CASSPPTGKNIQYF.

The chain recombines TRBV24-1 with TRBJ2-1; 8 nucleotides align to TRBD2. CDR1 KGHDR and CDR2 SFDVKD come from the germline V gene. Trimming took 0 bases from V and 9 from J; bases not matched to a gene: 0. The CDR3 is 13 residues long. The CDR3 nucleotides are TGTGCCACCAGTGATTTGGCGGGAGGTGAGCAGTTCTTC. The encoded protein is CATSDLAGGEQFF.

This chain links TRBV5-4 with TRBJ1-1; TRBD1 might be the D (5 bases). The CDR3 contains 14 residues. Germline CDR1 reads SGHNT; CDR2 reads YYREEE (reference sequence). V was trimmed by 4 bases and J by 0 bases, leaving 10 bases between them. CDR3 in amino acids: CASSRDRVNTEAFF. The CDR3 region has the DNA TGTGCCAGCAGCCGGGACCGAGTGAACACTGAAGCTTTCTTT.

The chain couples TRBV7-9 to TRBJ1-1; 7 bases are a match to TRBD1. The J segment lost 0 bases and the V segment lost 5 bases, leaving 9 bases of the junction unmatched. The CDR3 contains 16 residues. CDR1 is SEHNR and CDR2 is FQNEAQ in the germline V gene (reference sequence). CDR3 sequence reads: CASSLLTTGVNTEAFF. The DNA for the CDR3 is TGTGCCAGCAGCCTTCTTACCACAGGGGTGAACACTGAAGCTTTCTTT.

The chain recombines TRBV7-9 with TRBJ2-7, with 8 nucleotides matching TRBD1. J lost 2 bases, V lost 1 base, and 4 bases had no gene match. The germline V gene encodes CDR1 SEHNR and CDR2 FQNEAQ (reference sequence). The CDR3 contains 15 residues. CDR3 sequence (DNA): TGTGCCAGCAGCTTAGAAGGGACAGGAACCTACGAGCAGTACTTC. It is translated as CASSLEGTGTYEQYF.

This clonotype was detected once. The J gene is TRBJ2-2, the V gene TRBV6-2 or TRBV6-3; D gene ambiguous. Germline V gene lookup returns CDR1 MNHEY and CDR2 SVGEGT. The CDR3 consists of 16 residues. V lost 10 bases and J 4 bases, leaving 22 bases between the germline ends. In DNA form, the CDR3 reads TGTGCCACCCAATCTGAAGTAGGGTTGGCCACCGGGGAGCTGTTTTTT. Translating it yields CATQSEVGLATGELFF.

This clonotype was seen more than once but under ten times. Mismatch with germline at one junction end may stem from a read error. The chain recombines TRBV5-1 with TRBJ1-1; D gene ambiguous. The CDR3 is 11 residues long. Germline V gives CDR1 SGHRS, CDR2 YFSETQ. The CDR3 nucleotides are TGTGCCAGCAGGTTGAACACTGAAGCTTTCTTT. Protein product: CASRLNTEAFF.

J is TRBJ2-7 and V is TRBV19; D not resolved. V dropped 6 bases and J dropped 2 bases, with 14 bases sitting between them. The CDR3 extends over 14 amino acids. Germline-derived CDR1 and CDR2 are LNHDA and SQIVND (reference sequence). The DNA for the CDR3 is TGTGCCAGTAGAGACCCATCCCACCCCTACGAGCAGTACTTC. Translated: CASRDPSHPYEQYF.

The J gene is TRBJ2-1, the V gene TRBV5-4; the match to TRBD1 covers 7 bases. The germline gives CDR1 SGHNT, CDR2 YYREEE (reference sequence). The CDR3 is made up of 14 amino acids. Trimming took 4 bases from V and 5 from J; bases not matched to a gene: 6. The CDR3 DNA reads as TGTGCCAGCAGCCTTCCTACAGGGGACAATGAGCAGTTCTTC. As protein: CASSLPTGDNEQFF.

J is TRBJ2-3 and V is TRBV7-9; tentatively, D is TRBD2 (5 bases). V lost 5 bases and J 5 bases, leaving 8 bases between the germline ends. This CDR3 comprises 12 residues. From germline, CDR1 is SEHNR and CDR2 FQNEAQ (reference sequence). The CDR3 sequence: CASSPTRDTQYF. CDR3 DNA: TGTGCCAGCAGCCCTACTAGAGATACGCAGTATTTT. The whole variable domain, remainder taken from reference TRBV7-9 and TRBJ2-3, is DTGVSQNPRHKITKRGQNVTFRCDPISEHNRLYWYRQTLGQGPEFLTYFQNEAQLEKSRLLSDRFSAERPKGSFSTLEIQRTEQGDSAMYLCASSPTRDTQYFGPGTRLTVL.

V is TRBV12-3 or TRBV12-4 and J is TRBJ2-1, with 9 nucleotides matching TRBD1. There are 19 residues in the CDR3. Trimming cost V 5 bases and J 2 bases; bases outside gene matches: 16. The CDR3 protein is CASSRRAGTDRGAYNEQFF. CDR3 in DNA: TGTGCCAGCAGTCGGAGGGCGGGCACCGACAGGGGGGCCTACAATGAGCAGTTCTTC.

The chain couples TRBV29-1 to TRBJ2-7, with TRBD1 identical over 7 bases. This CDR3 comprises 12 residues. Germline-derived CDR1 and CDR2 are SQVTM and ANQGSEA. Unmatched junction bases numbered 3, after V lost 5 bases and J lost 2 bases. For the CDR3, the DNA is TGCAGCGTTCTACAGGGGCCCTACGAGCAGTACTTC. It codes for CSVLQGPYEQYF.

The chain's CDR3 is CASSVAISGSYYEQYF. The DNA of the CDR3 is TGTGCCAGCAGCGTAGCGATTAGCGGGAGCTACTACGAGCAGTACTTC. This chain links TRBV9 with TRBJ2-7; 9 nucleotides agree with TRBD2. This CDR3 is 16 amino acids long. Germline CDR1 and CDR2: SGDLS and YYNGEE. Trimming cost V 0 bases and J 3 bases; bases outside gene matches: 7.

This clonotype appeared a single time. This rearrangement joins TRBV30 to TRBJ2-7, with D possibly being TRBD2 (5 bases). CDR1 and CDR2 (germline): GTSNPN, SVGIG (reference sequence). Trimming left V 2 bases short and J 7 bases short, with 18 bases between. The CDR3 extends over 14 amino acids. CDR3 in DNA: TGTGCCTGGAGTACGGAGGACCTCCTTGGGGAGCAGTACTTC. Amino acids: CAWSTEDLLGEQYF.

The CDR3 nucleotides are TGTGCCAGTAGTCCCCGGGACACCAGCAATCAGCCCCAGCATTTT. It translates to CASSPRDTSNQPQHF. This rearrangement joins TRBV19 to TRBJ1-5; a weak D match, TRBD1 (6 bases). Germline-derived CDR1 and CDR2 are LNHDA and SQIVND (reference sequence). V was pared by 5 bases and J by 1 base, with 12 bases between. The CDR3 has 15 amino acids.

CDR3 protein: CASSLPSLYNEQFF. The DNA for the CDR3 is TGTGCCAGCAGCCTTCCTTCATTATACAATGAGCAGTTCTTC. The chain has TRBV3-1 and TRBJ2-1; D ambiguous. Germline V gene data show CDR1 as LGHDT and CDR2 as YNNKEL (reference sequence). V was shortened by 4 bases and J by 4 bases, with 11 bases between the two germline ends. The CDR3 contains 14 residues.

CDR3 region: CASSNDRSRNGYTF. DNA of the CDR3: TGTGCCAGCAGTAACGACAGGAGCAGGAATGGCTACACCTTC. This chain connects TRBV6-2 or TRBV6-3 to TRBJ1-2, with a tentative D call TRBD1 (6 bases). The V gene lost 5 bases and the J gene lost 6 bases, with 16 bases spanning the gap. Germline V lookup: CDR1 MNHEY, CDR2 SVGEGT. The CDR3 extends over 14 amino acids.